Presented here are 10 T cell receptor beta chains from one specimen sequenced in a study of T cell therapy after organ transplantation. These receptors are not linked to any known antigen. Sample time point: 4-8 weeks after completion of therapy. Only in-frame clones appear in the TCRdb table, and some are missing; sequencing was by immunoSEQ multiplex PCR. The sample has about 6,000 clones, around 70% seen once. The sequenced sample was CD8+ T cells from blood, obtained after autologous CMV-specific T cell therapy. Every receptor here comes from a human patient who had received a solid organ transplant and had CMV disease. These T cells may partly come from the graft donor.

The chain links TRBV6-5 to TRBJ2-7; the match to TRBD1 covers 7 bases. CDR1 MNHEY and CDR2 SVGAGI come from the germline V gene. Trimming cost V 6 bases and J 5 bases; bases outside gene matches: 4. CDR3 length equals 12 residues. Written as DNA, the CDR3 is TGTGCCAGCAGCTTCGACAGGGACGAGCAGTACTTC. Translated, it gives CASSFDRDEQYF.

This rearrangement joins TRBV18 to TRBJ2-2; no clear D. Per the germline V gene, CDR1 is KGHSH and CDR2 is LQKENI. The ends were cut back, 3 bases at V and 0 bases at J, with 11 bases in the middle. The CDR3 sequence is 16 residues long. Here the CDR3 reads CASSPGLTANTGELFF. CDR3 nucleotides: TGTGCCAGCTCACCGGGCCTGACGGCGAACACCGGGGAGCTGTTTTTT.

This clone is labeled as medium-sized. This chain uses TRBV9 with TRBJ1-2; 9 bases match TRBD1. CDR3 length equals 15 residues. V shed 0 bases, J shed 5 bases, and the junction held 5 bases outside the gene matches. Germline CDR1 and CDR2: SGDLS and YYNGEE. CDR3 amino acids: CASSVVQGASYGYTF. CDR3 coding DNA: TGTGCCAGCAGCGTAGTACAGGGGGCATCGTATGGCTACACCTTC.

The chain uses TRBV9 and TRBJ2-1; possibly TRBD1 or TRBD2 for D (6 bases each). This CDR3 spans 16 amino acids. Germline V gene sequence: CDR1 SGDLS, CDR2 YYNGEE. V lost 3 bases and J 0 bases, leaving 13 bases between the germline ends. The CDR3 DNA reads as TGTGCCAGCAGCGAGGGGGGTTCCTCCTCCTACAATGAGCAGTTCTTC. Its protein is CASSEGGSSSYNEQFF.

This chain links TRBV11-2 with TRBJ2-1, with 8 bases fitting TRBD2. The CDR3 loop spans 18 amino acids. Germline CDR1 is SGHAT and CDR2 is FQNNGV. Losses at the gene ends were 4 bases for V and 3 bases for J; bases not matched to a gene: 14. The CDR3 here is CASSSRRSGSLFYNEQFF. The CDR3 DNA follows: TGTGCCAGCAGCTCCCGAAGGAGCGGGAGCCTCTTCTACAATGAGCAGTTCTTC.

In DNA, the CDR3 is TGTGCCAGCAGCTTAGCCCCTACAGGGTTCTCCTTATACGAGCAGTACTTC. Its protein product is CASSLAPTGFSLYEQYF. V is TRBV7-8 and J is TRBJ2-7, with D possibly TRBD1 on 6 matching bases. Trimming cost V 0 bases and J 4 bases, with 19 bases left between them. Germline assignment: CDR1 SGHVS and CDR2 FQNEAQ. This CDR3 is 17 amino acids long.

The chain combines TRBV27 with TRBJ2-7, with TRBD2 matching over 10 bases. The CDR3 totals 15 residues. Germline loops: CDR1 MNHEY, CDR2 SMNVEV (reference sequence). V lost 3 bases, J lost 5 bases, and 7 bases stayed unmatched. CDR3 in DNA: TGTGCCAGCAGTTTCCTAGCGGGAGTACGAGACGAGCAGTACTTC. Protein sequence: CASSFLAGVRDEQYF.

Only a few counts were recorded for this clone. This chain links TRBV7-9 with TRBJ1-1; D may be TRBD1 (5 bases). Germline V gives CDR1 SEHNR, CDR2 FQNEAQ (reference sequence). There are 13 residues in the CDR3. Trimming removed 0 bases at V and 11 bases at J, with 13 bases between. Written as DNA, the CDR3 is TGTGCCAGCAGCTTAGCCAGGGCAGAGATGGCTTTCTTT. This encodes CASSLARAEMAFF.

V usage is TRBV7-9 and J usage is TRBJ1-1; maybe TRBD1 (5 bases). Looked up from germline, CDR1 is SEHNR and CDR2 is FQNEAQ (reference sequence). The V end was cut by 1 base, the J end by 0 bases, with 18 bases between. The CDR3 length is 18 residues. The CDR3 bases are TGTGCCAGCAGCTTAGTGGGGACCGGTTCCAACATGAACACTGAAGCTTTCTTT. This sequence encodes CASSLVGTGSNMNTEAFF.

The chain joins TRBV9 to TRBJ1-2; perhaps TRBD1 as D (6 bases). Trimming took off 4 bases at V and 3 bases at J, with 13 bases between the two ends. The CDR3 runs to 14 residues. Looked up from germline, CDR1 is SGDLS and CDR2 is YYNGEE. The CDR3 coding sequence is TGTGCCAGCAGCTACACAGGGCTGGACTATGGCTACACCTTC. Protein sequence: CASSYTGLDYGYTF.